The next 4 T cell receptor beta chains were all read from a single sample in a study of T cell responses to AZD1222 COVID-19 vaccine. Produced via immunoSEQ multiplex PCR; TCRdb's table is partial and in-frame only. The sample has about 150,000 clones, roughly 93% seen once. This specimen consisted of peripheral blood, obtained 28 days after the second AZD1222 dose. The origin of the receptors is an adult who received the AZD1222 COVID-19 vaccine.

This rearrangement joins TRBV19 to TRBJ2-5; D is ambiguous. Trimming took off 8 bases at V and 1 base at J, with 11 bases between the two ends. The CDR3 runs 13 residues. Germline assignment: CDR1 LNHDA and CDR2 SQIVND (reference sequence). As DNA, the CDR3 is TGTGCCAGTGCTGGTGGGGTCCAAGAGACCCAGTACTTC. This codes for CASAGGVQETQYF. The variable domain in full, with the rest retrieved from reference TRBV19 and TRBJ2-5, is DGGITQSPKYLFRKEGQNVTLSCEQNLNHDAMYWYRQDPGQGLRLIYYSQIVNDFQKGDIAEGYSVSREKKESFPLTVTSAQKNPTAFYLCASAGGVQETQYFGPGTRLLVL.

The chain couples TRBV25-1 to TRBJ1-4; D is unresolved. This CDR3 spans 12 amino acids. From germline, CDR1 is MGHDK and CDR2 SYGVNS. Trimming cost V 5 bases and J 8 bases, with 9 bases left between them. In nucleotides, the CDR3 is TGTGCCAGCAGTCATTACGGCGAAAAACTGTTTTTT. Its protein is CASSHYGEKLFF.

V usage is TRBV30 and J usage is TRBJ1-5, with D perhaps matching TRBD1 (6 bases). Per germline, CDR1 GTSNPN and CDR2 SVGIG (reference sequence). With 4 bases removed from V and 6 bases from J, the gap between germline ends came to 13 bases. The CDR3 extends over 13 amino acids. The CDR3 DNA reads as TGTGCCTGGAACCGGGGGGCGAGTCAGCCCCAGCATTTT. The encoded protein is CAWNRGASQPQHF.

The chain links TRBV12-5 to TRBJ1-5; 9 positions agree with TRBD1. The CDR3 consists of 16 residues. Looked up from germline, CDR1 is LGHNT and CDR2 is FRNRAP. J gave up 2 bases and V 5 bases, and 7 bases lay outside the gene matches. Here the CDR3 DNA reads TGTGCTAGTGGTATACGGACAGGGGAGGGCAATCAGCCCCAGCATTTT. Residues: CASGIRTGEGNQPQHF. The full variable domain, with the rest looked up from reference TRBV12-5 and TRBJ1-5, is DARVTQTPRHKVTEMGQEVTMRCQPILGHNTVFWYRQTMMQGLELLAYFRNRAPLDDSGMPKDRFSAEMPDATLATLKIQPSEPRDSAVYFCASGIRTGEGNQPQHFGDGTRLSIL.